Sequencing of this T cell receptor beta chain was carried out in a study of CD4 T cells in relation to SARS-CoV-2 and coronaviruses. As for the study in general: The restricting HLA molecule for shared crossreactive spike epitopes was mapped.

Concerning this clone itself: Its antigen is unidentified.

Uncultured naive and memory CD4+ T cells supplied DNA for deep TCR-beta sequencing. Clones were read by immunoSEQ multiplex PCR, and TCRdb kept only the in-frame ones, dropping some. The profile shows around 70,000 clones, 75% to 90% of them singletons. General observations from the study: Crossreactivity was assessed only for spike protein, not other viral proteins.

The unexposed donors gave CD4+ T cells in about 2011-2019, prior to COVID-19. Per the germline V gene, CDR1 is KGHDR and CDR2 is SFDVKD. V dropped 2 bases and J dropped 9; count of bases not matched to a gene: 9. The CDR3 covers 16 residues. This rearrangement joins TRBV24-1 to TRBJ2-1; 10 nucleotides match TRBD2. This receptor was obtained from a human donor in good health. Sequencing was performed on memory CD4+ T cells from PBMCs. DNA for the CDR3: TGTGCCACCAGTGATTATGCTAGCGGGGGTTCCAGTGAGCAGTTCTTC. Amino acids: CATSDYASGGSSEQFF.